The next 9 T cell receptor beta chains were all read from a single sample in a study of identifying expanded T cells in peripheral blood. The data were produced by immunoSEQ multiplex PCR, yet TCRdb's version contains in-frame clones alone and is incomplete. Altogether over 90,000 clones are present, roughly 90% being singletons, with the ten largest covering 5.5% to 6%. Sequencing was done on a sample of blood. These receptors were obtained from a person aged 18-69 years in good health.

The chain joins TRBV11-3 to TRBJ1-1; 9 bases are shared with TRBD1. In germline, CDR1 is SGHNT, CDR2 YENEEA. The CDR3 runs 17 residues. The ends lost 4 bases at V and 1 base at J; junction bases unmatched: 10. This chain's CDR3 is CASSSRRWTGENTEAFF. The CDR3 nucleotides are TGTGCCAGCAGCTCTAGAAGATGGACAGGGGAGAACACTGAAGCTTTCTTT.

This clone was detected a few times. The CDR3 coding sequence is TGTGCCAGTAGTCTCCGGGACGGAAGCTATGGCTACACCTTC. This translates into CASSLRDGSYGYTF. J is TRBJ1-2 and V is TRBV19; D is possibly TRBD1 (5 bases). From germline, CDR1 is LNHDA and CDR2 SQIVND (reference sequence). Trimming shortened V by 5 bases and J by 4 bases, and 14 bases separated the two germline ends. The CDR3 length is 14 residues.

This clone was detected only once. The chain carries TRBV9 and TRBJ2-1, with 7 nucleotides matching TRBD1. CDR1 is SGDLS and CDR2 is YYNGEE in the germline V gene. This CDR3 is 19 amino acids long. V lost 0 bases and J lost 0; bases outside the gene matches: 12. CDR3: CASSVVGRGYSISYNEQFF. CDR3 in DNA: TGTGCCAGCAGCGTAGTGGGCAGGGGGTATTCTATCTCCTACAATGAGCAGTTCTTC.

The chain recombines TRBV4-2 with TRBJ1-1, with a tentative D call TRBD1 (5 bases). The ends were cut back, 0 bases at V and 5 bases at J, with 10 bases in the middle. The CDR3 totals 14 residues. Germline CDR1 and CDR2: LGHNA and YNFKEQ. This CDR3 is CASSQDSEGTEAFF. For the CDR3, the DNA is TGTGCCAGCAGCCAAGATTCGGAGGGGACTGAAGCTTTCTTT.

The rearrangement links TRBV19 to TRBJ1-1; 9 bases line up with TRBD1. The J segment lost 0 bases and the V segment lost 6 bases, leaving 8 bases of the junction unmatched. The germline CDR1 and CDR2 sequences are LNHDA and SQIVND (reference sequence). The CDR3 is 16 residues long. DNA for the CDR3: TGTGCCAGTAGACCGGACAGGGGCACCATGAACACTGAAGCTTTCTTT. It codes for CASRPDRGTMNTEAFF.

The gene calls are TRBV19 and TRBJ2-2; 10 positions match TRBD2. The V gene end was trimmed by 10 bases and the J gene end by 6 bases; junction bases not matched to a gene: 2. The CDR3 runs 12 residues. Germline loops: CDR1 LNHDA, CDR2 SQIVND (reference sequence). CDR3 coding DNA: TGTGCCACCGGACTAGCGGCCGGGGAGCTGTTTTTT. Amino acids: CATGLAAGELFF. The variable domain in full, completed from reference TRBV19 and TRBJ2-2, reads DGGITQSPKYLFRKEGQNVTLSCEQNLNHDAMYWYRQDPGQGLRLIYYSQIVNDFQKGDIAEGYSVSREKKESFPLTVTSAQKNPTAFYLCATGLAAGELFFGEGSRLTVL.

This clone was detected once. V and J are TRBV7-2 and TRBJ2-5; possibly TRBD1 for D (5 bases). In germline, CDR1 is SGHTA, CDR2 FQGNSA. The CDR3 consists of 16 residues. Trimming took 4 bases from V and 4 from J, leaving 19 bases between them. CDR3 coding DNA: TGTGCCAGCAGCTGGAGACATCCTCCAAGGGGAGAGACCCAGTACTTC. Translating gives CASSWRHPPRGETQYF.

The chain joins TRBV7-3 to TRBJ2-7; 7 nucleotides line up with TRBD2. This CDR3 has 15 residues. V shed 5 bases, J shed 0 bases, and the junction held 7 bases outside the gene matches. Germline V gene sequence: CDR1 SGHTA, CDR2 FQGTGA. The CDR3: CASSQSPGGSYEQYF. In nucleotides, the CDR3 is TGTGCCAGCAGCCAAAGTCCGGGAGGCTCCTACGAGCAGTACTTC.

This chain joins TRBV19 and TRBJ2-5; D is uncertain. V was trimmed by 2 bases and J by 7 bases, leaving 8 bases between them. The CDR3 is made up of 12 amino acids. Germline values: CDR1 LNHDA, CDR2 SQIVND (reference sequence). CDR3 protein: CASSISSGTQYF. The CDR3 region has the DNA TGTGCCAGTAGTATAAGTTCTGGGACCCAGTACTTC.